The 32 T cell receptor beta chains presented below share a single source sample, sequenced in a study of CD8+ T cells in alopecia areata. Treatment here: oral pan-JAK inhibitor, 5-10 mg twice daily. Reverse transcription of extracted RNA yielded cDNA, which provided the sequencing template. Profiling relied on immunoSEQ multiplex PCR, and the TCRdb table lists in-frame clones only, not all of them. The table has 100,000 to 150,000 clones, roughly 55% seen once. The material sequenced was CD4+ T cells sorted from blood, taken at week 4, from a patient treated with tofacitinib. The receptors here all came from a human donor with alopecia areata.

This sequence joins TRBV30 and TRBJ1-1; 8 bases agree with TRBD1. The germline CDR1 and CDR2 sequences are GTSNPN and SVGIG (reference sequence). CDR3 length equals 15 residues. V lost 2 bases, J lost 1 base, and 6 bases stayed unmatched. The CDR3: CAWSKLDRENTEAFF. CDR3 coding DNA: TGTGCCTGGAGTAAACTGGACAGGGAGAACACTGAAGCTTTCTTT.

The rearrangement uses TRBV13 and TRBJ2-3; D possibly uses TRBD1 or TRBD2 (5 bases each). The germline V and J ends were trimmed by 4 bases and 8 bases, with 19 bases remaining between them. This CDR3 comprises 15 residues. CDR1 is PRHDT, CDR2 FYEKMQ, per germline (reference sequence). Here the CDR3 DNA reads TGTGCCAGCAGCTCAGATCGGGGCCCCAGCGGTACGCAGTATTTT. Translating gives CASSSDRGPSGTQYF.

Comment on this clone: Other DNA sequences from this sample encode an identical CDR3 as well. The gene calls are TRBV30 and TRBJ1-2; weak D call: TRBD1 (5 bases). Germline V gives CDR1 GTSNPN, CDR2 SVGIG (reference sequence). This CDR3 comprises 12 residues. Trimming left V 4 bases short and J 4 bases short, with 10 bases between. Here the CDR3 DNA reads TGTGCCTGGACCAGTACAGGCTATGGCTACACCTTC. Translation: CAWTSTGYGYTF.

Note on this clone: The junction departs from the called germline gene at one end, perhaps through a read error. The chain employs TRBV5-4 and TRBJ1-4; 7 bases are a match to TRBD1. Per germline, CDR1 SGHNT and CDR2 YYREEE (reference sequence). The CDR3 consists of 14 residues. DNA of the CDR3: TGTGCCAGCAGCTTGGCCCTTGAAGCCGGGACAGTTGTATTT. It encodes CASSLALEAGTVVF.

This clone has only one observation. The CDR3 DNA sequence: TGTGCCATCAGTGAGTCGGTAGGGGGACGAACTGAAGCTTTCTTT. This encodes CAISESVGGRTEAFF. The V gene is TRBV10-3, the J gene TRBJ1-1, with D maybe TRBD1 (6 bases). From germline, CDR1 is ENHRY and CDR2 SYGVKD. V was pared by 0 bases and J by 5 bases, with 13 bases between. This CDR3 is built from 15 residues.

This clone appeared a few times. The sample holds other DNA sequences that translate to the same CDR3. CDR3 DNA: TGCAGCGTGGGCGGGCAAGAGACCCAGTACTTC. Its protein product is CSVGGQETQYF. This chain joins TRBV29-1 and TRBJ2-5, with D possibly being TRBD2 (5 bases). The CDR3 spans 11 residues. Germline-derived CDR1 and CDR2 are SQVTM and ANQGSEA. V dropped 6 bases and J dropped 2 bases, with 7 bases sitting between them.

V is TRBV18 and J is TRBJ2-1; D perhaps matches TRBD1 (6 bases). Germline assignment: CDR1 KGHSH and CDR2 LQKENI. Deletions cut 3 bases from V and 2 bases from J, with 11 bases between. The CDR3 is 15 residues long. The CDR3 coding sequence is TGTGCCAGCTCACCTTCACAGGGTACCTACAATGAGCAGTTCTTC. This sequence encodes CASSPSQGTYNEQFF.

The chain employs TRBV6-1 and TRBJ2-5; tentatively, D is TRBD1 (6 bases). The V end lost 10 bases, the J end lost 5 bases, and 17 bases lay between the germline ends. Germline loops: CDR1 MNHNS, CDR2 SASEGT. The CDR3 length is 13 residues. This chain's CDR3 is CATRHRAGETQYF. DNA for the CDR3: TGTGCCACCAGACACAGGGCCGGGGAGACCCAGTACTTC.

This clone was recorded only once. The chain is built from TRBV27 and TRBJ1-1, with TRBD1 matching over 7 bases. CDR3 length: 15 residues. Germline CDR1 reads MNHEY; CDR2 reads SMNVEV (reference sequence). Trimming removed 5 bases from V and 0 bases from J; junction bases left unmatched: 6. Here the CDR3 reads CASSPTTGMNTEAFF. The CDR3 DNA sequence: TGTGCCAGCAGTCCAACGACAGGGATGAACACTGAAGCTTTCTTT.

The chain is built from TRBV29-1 and TRBJ2-1; 9 bases map to TRBD1. The V and J ends lost 2 bases and 9 bases, in that order; junction bases with no gene match: 14. Per the germline V gene, CDR1 is SQVTM and CDR2 is ANQGSEA. This CDR3 is 16 amino acids long. This CDR3 reads CSVETPGTGKDGEQFF. The CDR3 nucleotides are TGCAGCGTTGAAACCCCCGGGACAGGGAAAGATGGTGAGCAGTTCTTC.

This clone was picked up a small number of times. The rearrangement links TRBV29-1 to TRBJ2-3; D perhaps matches TRBD2 (6 bases). V shed 8 bases and J shed 0 bases, with 12 bases lying between them. Germline V gives CDR1 SQVTM, CDR2 ANQGSEA. The length of the CDR3 is 13 residues. The CDR3 loop reads CSITGDSTDTQYF. CDR3 nucleotides: TGCAGCATTACGGGGGATAGCACAGATACGCAGTATTTT.

The chain couples TRBV29-1 to TRBJ2-3; D is possibly TRBD1 or TRBD2 (6 bases each). The germline CDR1 and CDR2 sequences are SQVTM and ANQGSEA. This CDR3 contains 13 residues. V was shortened by 3 bases and J by 4 bases, with 11 bases between the two germline ends. CDR3 in DNA: TGCAGCGTTGACAAGGAGGGGGCAGATACGCAGTATTTT. Residues: CSVDKEGADTQYF.

The rearrangement joins TRBV9 to TRBJ1-3; weak D call: TRBD1 (6 bases). V was shortened by 4 bases and J by 13 bases, with 21 bases between the two germline ends. CDR1 is SGDLS, CDR2 YYNGEE, per germline. The CDR3 is made up of 14 amino acids. The CDR3 nucleotides are TGTGCCAGCAGCCCTGTGATTCAGGGGACGGGGATATATTTT. It translates to CASSPVIQGTGIYF.

The chain recombines TRBV6-6 with TRBJ1-2; maybe TRBD1 (5 bases). The V gene's germline CDR1 is MNHNY and CDR2 SVGAGI (reference sequence). This CDR3 region has 14 residues. Trimming shortened V by 2 bases and J by 4 bases, and 11 bases separated the two germline ends. The CDR3 DNA reads TGTGCCAGCAGTTACGGCAGGGCCGGCTATGGCTACACCTTC. It yields the protein CASSYGRAGYGYTF.

The chain carries TRBV6-6 and TRBJ1-2, with 11 bases fitting TRBD1. V lost 8 bases, J lost 6 bases, and 5 bases stayed unmatched. CDR1 is MNHNY and CDR2 is SVGAGI in the germline V gene (reference sequence). The CDR3 is made up of 13 amino acids. The CDR3 reads CASGRTGGHGYTF. CDR3 DNA: TGTGCCAGCGGAAGGACAGGGGGCCATGGCTACACCTTC.

The chain is built from TRBV13 and TRBJ2-7; 8 bases match TRBD1. V was pared by 4 bases and J by 2 bases, with 7 bases of the junction left unmatched. The CDR3 loop spans 15 amino acids. CDR1 is PRHDT and CDR2 is FYEKMQ in the germline V gene (reference sequence). CDR3: CASSSDRVPAYEQYF. In DNA form, the CDR3 reads TGTGCCAGCAGCTCGGACAGGGTGCCGGCCTACGAGCAGTACTTC.

The gene calls are TRBV15 and TRBJ1-2; D not resolved. This CDR3 has 13 amino acids. Germline CDR1 is LNHNV and CDR2 is YYDKDF (reference sequence). The germline V and J ends were trimmed by 0 bases and 3 bases, with 5 bases remaining between them. CDR3 region: CATSRDLDYGYTF. Written as DNA, the CDR3 is TGTGCCACCAGCAGAGATTTGGACTATGGCTACACCTTC.

J is TRBJ2-7 and V is TRBV9; D is unclear. Germline CDR1 reads SGDLS; CDR2 reads YYNGEE. The V end was cut by 4 bases, the J end by 1 base, with 15 bases between. This CDR3 region has 15 residues. CDR3: CASSPRRATSYEQYF. The CDR3 nucleotides are TGTGCCAGCAGCCCCCGTCGGGCTACATCCTACGAGCAGTACTTC.

The chain is built from TRBV7-8 and TRBJ1-2; TRBD1 is a possible D gene (5 bases). V was trimmed by 5 bases and J by 4 bases, leaving 20 bases between them. Looked up from germline, CDR1 is SGHVS and CDR2 is FQNEAQ. CDR3 length equals 16 residues. This chain's CDR3 is CASSISRRGEVYGYTF. In DNA, the CDR3 is TGTGCCAGCAGCATATCCCGACGGGGGGAGGTCTATGGCTACACCTTC.

The V and J genes are TRBV7-2 and TRBJ2-7; 10 bases line up with TRBD1. This CDR3 is 13 amino acids long. The trim removed 5 bases at V and 7 bases at J, leaving 5 bases unmatched. From germline, CDR1 is SGHTA and CDR2 FQGNSA. CDR3 sequence reads: CASSQDRGGEQYF. The DNA of the CDR3 is TGTGCCAGCAGCCAGGACAGGGGGGGAGAGCAGTACTTC.

In this sample, this clone turned up a few times. The rearrangement links TRBV7-2 to TRBJ2-7; D is perhaps TRBD1 (5 bases). Germline values: CDR1 SGHTA, CDR2 FQGNSA. The CDR3 runs to 14 residues. V lost 5 bases and J 4 bases, leaving 15 bases between the germline ends. The CDR3 DNA sequence: TGTGCCAGCAGCCCGACAGTTGTCGGGTACGAGCAGTACTTC. Its protein is CASSPTVVGYEQYF. The full variable domain, completed using reference TRBV7-2 and TRBJ2-7, is GAGVSQSPSNKVTEKGKDVELRCDPISGHTALYWYRQSLGQGLEFLIYFQGNSAPDKSGLPSDRFSAERTGGSVSTLTIQRTQQEDSAVYLCASSPTVVGYEQYFGPGTRLTVT.

The J gene is TRBJ1-5, the V gene TRBV29-1, with D possibly matching TRBD1 (5 bases). CDR1 is SQVTM and CDR2 is ANQGSEA in the germline V gene. CDR3 length equals 15 residues. V gave up 4 bases and J gave up 7 bases, with 20 bases separating them. The CDR3 protein is CSVADRVNSGQPQHF. In DNA form, the CDR3 reads TGCAGCGTTGCCGACAGAGTCAATTCCGGGCAGCCCCAGCATTTT. The whole variable domain, filled in from reference TRBV29-1 and TRBJ1-5, reads SAVISQKPSRDICQRGTSLTIQCQVDSQVTMMFWYRQQPGQSLTLIATANQGSEATYESGFVIDKFPISRPNLTFSTLTVSNMSPEDSSIYLCSVADRVNSGQPQHFGDGTRLSIL.

This clone was picked up a small number of times. This sequence joins TRBV7-9 and TRBJ2-1, with D unclear. The V end lost 7 bases, the J end lost 7 bases, and 17 bases lay between the germline ends. The CDR3 runs to 14 residues. In germline, CDR1 is SEHNR, CDR2 FQNEAQ (reference sequence). Here the CDR3 reads CASTPEPLGNEQFF. Written as DNA, the CDR3 is TGTGCCAGCACCCCGGAACCCCTGGGGAATGAGCAGTTCTTC.

The gene calls are TRBV30 and TRBJ2-7, with 7 bases fitting TRBD1. CDR3 length: 13 residues. With V trimmed by 0 bases and J by 8 bases, 7 bases remained unmatched. CDR1 and CDR2 from the germline V gene are GTSNPN and SVGIG (reference sequence). CDR3 nucleotides: TGTGCCTGGAGTGTACGACAGGGAAGAAAGCAGTACTTC. Its translation is CAWSVRQGRKQYF.

V is TRBV5-1 and J is TRBJ1-1; possibly TRBD1 for D (5 bases). V was clipped by 0 bases and J by 3 bases, with 18 bases between them. Germline V lookup: CDR1 SGHRS, CDR2 YFSETQ. The CDR3 is 17 residues long. CDR3 coding DNA: TGCGCCAGCAGCTTGGCCTTTCTTGGGGGTAGGGACACTGAAGCTTTCTTT. Translation gives CASSLAFLGGRDTEAFF.

V usage is TRBV29-1 and J usage is TRBJ1-1, with 9 nucleotides matching TRBD1. The germline V gene has CDR1 SQVTM and CDR2 ANQGSEA. CDR3 length: 12 residues. The junction had 3 bases not matched to a gene; V was cut back by 6 bases and J by 4 bases. The CDR3 protein is CSVETGGTEAFF. Written as DNA, the CDR3 is TGCAGCGTGGAGACAGGGGGCACTGAAGCTTTCTTT.

The rearrangement joins TRBV6-5 to TRBJ2-1, with D perhaps matching TRBD1 (6 bases). The CDR3 is made up of 14 amino acids. V lost 6 bases and J lost 5, with 14 bases in between. CDR1 and CDR2 from the germline V gene are MNHEY and SVGAGI. The CDR3 is CASRQGYGHNEQFF. The CDR3 region has the DNA TGTGCCAGCAGACAGGGTTATGGCCACAATGAGCAGTTCTTC.

In regard to this clone: One end of the junction is discordant with germline, which a read error may explain. The chain is built from TRBV30 and TRBJ1-6; D is unclear. Looked up from germline, CDR1 is GTSNPN and CDR2 is SVGIG (reference sequence). CDR3 length: 11 amino acids. For the CDR3, the DNA is TGTGCCTGGAGTGAAGGCATTGGAAGCGGCTTT. Translation gives CAWSEGIGSGF.

This clone was observed a few times. This rearrangement joins TRBV29-1 to TRBJ1-1; 8 bases are shared with TRBD1. The germline V gene encodes CDR1 SQVTM and CDR2 ANQGSEA. The CDR3 has 13 amino acids. After removal of 7 bases from V and 1 base from J, the junction contained 5 bases not matched to a gene. Here the CDR3 reads CSAQGTGNTEAFF. The CDR3 nucleotides read TGCAGCGCCCAGGGGACAGGGAACACTGAAGCTTTCTTT.

The CDR3 loop is CASSSGKLAGVDIQYF. CDR3 in DNA: TGTGCCAGCAGCTCCGGAAAACTAGCGGGAGTAGACATTCAGTACTTC. V and J are TRBV7-2 and TRBJ2-4, with 11 bases matching TRBD2. The CDR3 totals 16 residues. Germline V CDR1 and CDR2: SGHTA, FQGNSA. J gave up 8 bases and V 4 bases, and 10 bases lay outside the gene matches.

The chain carries TRBV25-1 and TRBJ2-1; D possibly uses TRBD1 or TRBD2 (6 bases each). There are 14 residues in the CDR3. V gave up 8 bases and J gave up 8 bases, with 19 bases separating them. The germline V gene has CDR1 MGHDK and CDR2 SYGVNS. The CDR3 nucleotides read TGTGCCAGCGGAAGGAGGGGGTTGGTAGATGAGCAGTTCTTC. Amino acids: CASGRRGLVDEQFF.

This rearrangement joins TRBV5-6 to TRBJ1-2; 8 nucleotides line up with TRBD1. Germline CDR1 reads SGHDT; CDR2 reads YYEEEE. CDR3 length equals 14 residues. Trimming cost V 3 bases and J 7 bases; bases outside gene matches: 8. The CDR3 nucleotides read TGTGCCAGCAGCTCGGGACAGGTCGGTGGTGGCTACACCTTC. Its translation is CASSSGQVGGGYTF.